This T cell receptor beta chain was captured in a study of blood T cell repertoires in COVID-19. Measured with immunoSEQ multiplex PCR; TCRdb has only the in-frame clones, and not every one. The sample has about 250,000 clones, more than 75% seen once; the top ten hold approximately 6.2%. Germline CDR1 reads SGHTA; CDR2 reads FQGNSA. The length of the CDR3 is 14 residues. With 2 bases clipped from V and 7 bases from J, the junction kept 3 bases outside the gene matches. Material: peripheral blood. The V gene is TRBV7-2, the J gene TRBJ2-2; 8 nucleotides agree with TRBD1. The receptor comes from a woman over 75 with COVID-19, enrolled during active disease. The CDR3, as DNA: TGTGCCAGCAGCTTACAGGGGGCTGGCGGGGAGCTGTTTTTT. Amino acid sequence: CASSLQGAGGELFF.